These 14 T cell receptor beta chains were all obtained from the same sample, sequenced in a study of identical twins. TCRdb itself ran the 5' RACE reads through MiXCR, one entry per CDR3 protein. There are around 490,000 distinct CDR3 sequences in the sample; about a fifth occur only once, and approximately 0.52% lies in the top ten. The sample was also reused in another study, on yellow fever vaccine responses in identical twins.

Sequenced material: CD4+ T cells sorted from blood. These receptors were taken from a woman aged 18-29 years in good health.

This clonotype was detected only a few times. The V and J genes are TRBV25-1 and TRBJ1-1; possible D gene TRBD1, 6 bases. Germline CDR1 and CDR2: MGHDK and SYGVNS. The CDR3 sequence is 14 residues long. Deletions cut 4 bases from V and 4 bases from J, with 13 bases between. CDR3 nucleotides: TGTGCCAGCAGTGGGATGGGAGGGGGCACTGAAGCTTTCTTT. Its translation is CASSGMGGGTEAFF. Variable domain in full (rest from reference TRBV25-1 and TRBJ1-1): EADIYQTPRYLVIGTGKKITLECSQTMGHDKMYWYQQDPGMELHLIHYSYGVNSTEKGDLSSESTVSRIRTEHFPLTLESARPSHTSQYLCASSGMGGGTEAFFGQGTRLTVV.

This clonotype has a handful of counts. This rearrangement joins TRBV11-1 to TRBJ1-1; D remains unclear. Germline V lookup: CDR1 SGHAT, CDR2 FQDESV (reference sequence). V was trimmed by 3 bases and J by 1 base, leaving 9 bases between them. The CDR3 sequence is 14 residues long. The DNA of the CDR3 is TGTGCCAGCAGCTTCAGGCTAACGAACACTGAAGCTTTCTTT. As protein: CASSFRLTNTEAFF.

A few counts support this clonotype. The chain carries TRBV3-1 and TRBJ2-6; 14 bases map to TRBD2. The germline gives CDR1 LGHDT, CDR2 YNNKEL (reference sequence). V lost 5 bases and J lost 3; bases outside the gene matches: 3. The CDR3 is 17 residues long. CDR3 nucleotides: TGTGCCAGCAGCTATGGGACTAGCGGGAGTGGGGCCAACGTCCTGACTTTC. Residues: CASSYGTSGSGANVLTF. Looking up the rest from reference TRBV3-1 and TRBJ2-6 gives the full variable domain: DTAVSQTPKYLVTQMGNDKSIKCEQNLGHDTMYWYKQDSKKFLKIMFSYNNKELIINETVPNRFSPKSPDKAHLNLHINSLELGDSAVYFCASSYGTSGSGANVLTFGAGSRLTVL.

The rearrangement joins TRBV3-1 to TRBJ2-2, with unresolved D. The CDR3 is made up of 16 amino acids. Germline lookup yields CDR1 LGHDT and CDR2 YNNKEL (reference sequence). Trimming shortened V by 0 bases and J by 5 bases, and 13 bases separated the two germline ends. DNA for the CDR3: TGTGCCAGCAGCCAAGATCGTCTCTTACAGACCGGGGAGCTGTTTTTT. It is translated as CASSQDRLLQTGELFF.

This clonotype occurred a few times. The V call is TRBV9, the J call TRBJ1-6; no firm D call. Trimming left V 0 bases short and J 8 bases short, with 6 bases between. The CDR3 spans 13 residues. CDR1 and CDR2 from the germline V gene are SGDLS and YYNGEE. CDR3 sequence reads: CASSVVGYSPLHF. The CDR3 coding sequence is TGTGCCAGCAGCGTAGTAGGATATTCACCCCTCCACTTT.

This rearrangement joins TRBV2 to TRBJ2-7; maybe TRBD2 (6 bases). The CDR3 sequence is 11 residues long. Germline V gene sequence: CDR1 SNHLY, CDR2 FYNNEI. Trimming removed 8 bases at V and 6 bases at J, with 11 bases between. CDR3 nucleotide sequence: TGTGCCAGCTCTGTGGGAGGCGAGCAGTACTTC. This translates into CASSVGGEQYF.

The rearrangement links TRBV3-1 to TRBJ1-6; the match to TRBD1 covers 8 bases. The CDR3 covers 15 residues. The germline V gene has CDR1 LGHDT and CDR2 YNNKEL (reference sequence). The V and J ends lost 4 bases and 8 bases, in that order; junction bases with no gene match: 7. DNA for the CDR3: TGTGCCAGCAGCCCTCTCGGACAGGGTGATTCACCCCTCCACTTT. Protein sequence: CASSPLGQGDSPLHF.

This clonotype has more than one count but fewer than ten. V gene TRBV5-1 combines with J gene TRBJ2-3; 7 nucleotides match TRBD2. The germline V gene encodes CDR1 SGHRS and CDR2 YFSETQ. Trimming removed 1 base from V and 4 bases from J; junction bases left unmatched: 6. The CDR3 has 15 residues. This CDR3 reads CASSLNQGGPDTQYF. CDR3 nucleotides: TGCGCCAGCAGCTTGAACCAGGGAGGGCCAGATACGCAGTATTTT.

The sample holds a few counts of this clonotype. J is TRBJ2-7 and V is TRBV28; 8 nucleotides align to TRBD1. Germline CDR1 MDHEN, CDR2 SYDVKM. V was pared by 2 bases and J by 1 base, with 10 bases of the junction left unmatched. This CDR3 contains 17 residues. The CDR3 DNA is TGTGCCAGCAGTTTACCCGGACAGGGCCTAACTTCCTACGAGCAGTACTTC. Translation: CASSLPGQGLTSYEQYF. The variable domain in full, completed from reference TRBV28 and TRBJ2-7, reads DVKVTQSSRYLVKRTGEKVFLECVQDMDHENMFWYRQDPGLGLRLIYFSYDVKMKEKGDIPEGYSVSREKKERFSLILESASTNQTSMYLCASSLPGQGLTSYEQYFGPGTRLTVT.

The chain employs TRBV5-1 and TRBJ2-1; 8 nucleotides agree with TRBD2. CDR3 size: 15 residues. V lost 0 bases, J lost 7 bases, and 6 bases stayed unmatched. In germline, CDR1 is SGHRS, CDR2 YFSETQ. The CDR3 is CASSLVSSGQNEQFF. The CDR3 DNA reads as TGCGCCAGCAGCTTGGTATCTAGCGGGCAAAATGAGCAGTTCTTC.

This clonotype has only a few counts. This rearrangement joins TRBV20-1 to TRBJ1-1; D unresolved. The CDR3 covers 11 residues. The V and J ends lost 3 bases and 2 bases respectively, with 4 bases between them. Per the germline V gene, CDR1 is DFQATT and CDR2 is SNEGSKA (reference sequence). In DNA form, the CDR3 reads TGCAGTGCTAGTCCAAACACTGAAGCTTTCTTT. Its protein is CSASPNTEAFF.

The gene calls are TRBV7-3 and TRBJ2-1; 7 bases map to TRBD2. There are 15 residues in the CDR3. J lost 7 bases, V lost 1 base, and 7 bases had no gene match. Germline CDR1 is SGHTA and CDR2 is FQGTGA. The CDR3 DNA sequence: TGTGCCAGCAGCTTAAGGGGCGGGAGTTGGAATGAGCAGTTCTTC. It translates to CASSLRGGSWNEQFF.

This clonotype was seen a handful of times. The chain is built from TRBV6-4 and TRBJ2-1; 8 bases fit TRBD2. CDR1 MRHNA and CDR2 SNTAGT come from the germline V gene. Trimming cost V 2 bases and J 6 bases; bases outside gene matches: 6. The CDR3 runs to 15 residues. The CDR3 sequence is CASSDRAGEGNEQFF. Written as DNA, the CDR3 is TGTGCCAGCAGTGACCGAGCGGGAGAGGGCAATGAGCAGTTCTTC.

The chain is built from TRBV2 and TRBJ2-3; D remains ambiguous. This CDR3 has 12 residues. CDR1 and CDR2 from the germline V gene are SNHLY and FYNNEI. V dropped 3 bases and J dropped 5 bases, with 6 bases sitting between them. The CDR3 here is CASSDVGDTQYF. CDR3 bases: TGTGCCAGCAGTGACGTCGGAGATACGCAGTATTTT.